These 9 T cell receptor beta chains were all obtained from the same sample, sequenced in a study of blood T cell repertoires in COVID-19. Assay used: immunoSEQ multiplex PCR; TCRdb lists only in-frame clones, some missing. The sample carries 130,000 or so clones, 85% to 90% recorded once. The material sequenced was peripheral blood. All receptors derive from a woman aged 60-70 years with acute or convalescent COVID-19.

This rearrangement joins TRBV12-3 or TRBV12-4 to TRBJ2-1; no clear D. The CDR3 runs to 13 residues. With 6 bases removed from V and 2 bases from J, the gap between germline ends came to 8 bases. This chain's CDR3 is CASRVLPYNEQFF. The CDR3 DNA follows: TGTGCCAGCAGGGTCCTACCCTACAATGAGCAGTTCTTC.

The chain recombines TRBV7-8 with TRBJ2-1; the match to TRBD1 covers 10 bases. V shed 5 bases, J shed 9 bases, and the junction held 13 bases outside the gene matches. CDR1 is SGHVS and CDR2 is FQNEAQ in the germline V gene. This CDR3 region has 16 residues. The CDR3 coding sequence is TGTGCCAGCAGCAGCCCCCGGGACAGGGGACTCGGTGAGCAGTTCTTC. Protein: CASSSPRDRGLGEQFF.

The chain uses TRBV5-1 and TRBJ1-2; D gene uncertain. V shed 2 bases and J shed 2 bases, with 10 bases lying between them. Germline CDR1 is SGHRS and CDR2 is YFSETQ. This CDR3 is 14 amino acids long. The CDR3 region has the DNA TGCGCCAGCAGCTTTCCAGAATCGAACTATGGCTACACCTTC. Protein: CASSFPESNYGYTF.

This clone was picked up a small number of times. The CDR3 sequence is CASSPPGGGYQETQYF. CDR3 sequence (DNA): TGTGCCAGCAGTCCCCCGGGCGGGGGGTACCAAGAGACCCAGTACTTC. The chain recombines TRBV27 with TRBJ2-5; 8 bases fit TRBD2. J was trimmed by 0 bases and V by 5 bases; bases with no gene match: 8. This CDR3 comprises 16 residues. Germline CDR1 is MNHEY and CDR2 is SMNVEV (reference sequence).

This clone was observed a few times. The CDR3 bases are TGTGCCAGCAGCTTAGGGGGGCGCAATCAGCCCCAGCATTTT. This sequence encodes CASSLGGRNQPQHF. The chain has TRBV7-2 and TRBJ1-5; a weak D match, TRBD1 (6 bases). The CDR3 has 14 amino acids. CDR1 and CDR2 (germline): SGHTA, FQGNSA. V lost 1 base, J lost 2 bases, and 6 bases lay in between.

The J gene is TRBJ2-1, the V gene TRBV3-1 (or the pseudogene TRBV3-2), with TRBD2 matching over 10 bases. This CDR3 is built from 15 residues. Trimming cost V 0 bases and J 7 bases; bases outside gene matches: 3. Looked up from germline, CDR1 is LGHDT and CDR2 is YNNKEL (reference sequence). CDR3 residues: CASSQDPAGGNEQFF. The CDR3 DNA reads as TGTGCCAGCAGCCAAGATCCAGCGGGGGGGAATGAGCAGTTCTTC.

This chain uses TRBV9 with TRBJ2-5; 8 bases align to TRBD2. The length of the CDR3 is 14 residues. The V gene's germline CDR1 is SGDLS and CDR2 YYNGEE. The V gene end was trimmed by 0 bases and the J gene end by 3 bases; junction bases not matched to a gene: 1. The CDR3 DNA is TGTGCCAGCAGCGTAGCACTAGCGGAAGAGACCCAGTACTTC. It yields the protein CASSVALAEETQYF.

The CDR3, as DNA: TGTGCCAGCAGCGCTAGCGGGGGGGGCACCGGGGAGCTGTTTTTT. Protein sequence: CASSASGGGTGELFF. The rearrangement links TRBV4-2 to TRBJ2-2, with 12 positions matching TRBD2. In germline, CDR1 is LGHNA, CDR2 YNFKEQ. The junction had 2 bases not matched to a gene; V was cut back by 5 bases and J by 4 bases. The CDR3 is made up of 15 amino acids.

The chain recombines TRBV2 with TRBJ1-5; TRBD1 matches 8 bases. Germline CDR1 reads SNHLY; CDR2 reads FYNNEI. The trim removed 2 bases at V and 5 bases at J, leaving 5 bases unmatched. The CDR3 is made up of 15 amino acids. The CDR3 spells CASSEWQGADQPQHF. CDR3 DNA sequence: TGTGCCAGCAGTGAATGGCAGGGGGCCGATCAGCCCCAGCATTTT. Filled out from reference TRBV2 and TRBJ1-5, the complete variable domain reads EPEVTQTPSHQVTQMGQEVILRCVPISNHLYFYWYRQILGQKVEFLVSFYNNEISEKSEIFDDQFSVERPDGSNFTLKIRSTKLEDSAMYFCASSEWQGADQPQHFGDGTRLSIL.